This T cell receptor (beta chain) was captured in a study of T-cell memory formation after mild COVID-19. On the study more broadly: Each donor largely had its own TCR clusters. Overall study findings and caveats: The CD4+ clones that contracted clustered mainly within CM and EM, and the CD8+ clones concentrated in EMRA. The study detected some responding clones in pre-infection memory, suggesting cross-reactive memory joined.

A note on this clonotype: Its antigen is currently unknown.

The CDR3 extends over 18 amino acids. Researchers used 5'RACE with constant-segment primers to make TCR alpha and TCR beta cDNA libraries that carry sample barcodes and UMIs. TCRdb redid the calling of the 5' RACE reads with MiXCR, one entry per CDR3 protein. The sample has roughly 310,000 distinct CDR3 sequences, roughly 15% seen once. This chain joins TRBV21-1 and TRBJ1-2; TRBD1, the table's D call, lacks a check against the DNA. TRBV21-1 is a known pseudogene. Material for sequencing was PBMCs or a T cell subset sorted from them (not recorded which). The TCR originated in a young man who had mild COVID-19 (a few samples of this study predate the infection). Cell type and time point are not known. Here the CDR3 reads CASSKLKGESRPNYGYTF. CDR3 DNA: TGTGCCAGCAGCAAATTGAAAGGAGAATCCCGTCCGAACTATGGCTACACCTTC.